What follows are 22 T cell receptor beta chains derived from one specimen sequenced in a study of spatial heterogeneity in lung cancer. Points from the study as a whole: Counts of expanded intratumoral alpha and beta TCRs tracked tumor mutation counts.

Which antigens these TCRs recognize remains unknown. Time point specified: sample taken at primary tumor resection. MiXCR was run by TCRdb on the 5' RACE reads, yielding one entry per CDR3 protein. The sample shows more than 15,000 distinct CDR3 sequences, around 6.5% of them seen only once. The sample in question was lung tumor tissue, obtained at surgery. The source of these receptors is a female donor with early-stage non-small cell lung cancer.

This clonotype was seen at least ten times. This chain uses TRBV20-1 with TRBJ2-7; D is perhaps TRBD1 (7 bases). Trimming took 5 bases from V and 0 from J, leaving 23 bases between them. Per the germline V gene, CDR1 is DFQATT and CDR2 is SNEGSKA (reference sequence). The CDR3 extends over 17 amino acids. This chain's CDR3 is CSAPRTGGAYPSYEQYF. DNA of the CDR3: TGCAGTGCTCCTAGGACAGGAGGGGCTTACCCCTCCTACGAGCAGTACTTC.

This clonotype showed up many times. The gene calls are TRBV7-9 and TRBJ2-1; TRBD1 is a possible D gene (5 bases). Germline CDR1 and CDR2: SEHNR and FQNEAQ (reference sequence). The CDR3 sequence is 15 residues long. Deletions cut 5 bases from V and 5 bases from J, with 16 bases between. The CDR3 here is CASSQPGISHNEQFF. CDR3 coding DNA: TGTGCCAGCAGCCAGCCAGGGATTTCCCACAATGAGCAGTTCTTC.

This clonotype was found many times. V usage is TRBV5-4 and J usage is TRBJ2-7; the D is unclear. This CDR3 comprises 13 residues. V was trimmed by 3 bases and J by 3 bases, leaving 10 bases between them. Germline V gene lookup returns CDR1 SGHNT and CDR2 YYREEE (reference sequence). The CDR3 protein is CASSSGGFYEQYF. CDR3 sequence (DNA): TGTGCCAGCAGCTCGGGCGGCTTCTACGAGCAGTACTTC.

The chain recombines TRBV28 with TRBJ2-7; D is perhaps TRBD1 (5 bases). Trimming removed 5 bases from V and 2 bases from J, with 16 bases in between. The germline V gene has CDR1 MDHEN and CDR2 SYDVKM. This CDR3 has 15 residues. CDR3 residues: CASSPIPDKTYEQYF. The CDR3 DNA follows: TGTGCCAGCAGTCCCATCCCGGACAAAACCTACGAGCAGTACTTC.

The table lists this clonotype with many counts. The J gene is TRBJ1-4, the V gene TRBV28; D is unresolved. Germline V lookup: CDR1 MDHEN, CDR2 SYDVKM. V gave up 5 bases and J gave up 6 bases, with 4 bases separating them. The CDR3 spans 11 residues. CDR3 DNA: TGTGCCAGCAGTACACATGAAAAACTGTTTTTT. It is translated as CASSTHEKLFF.

This clonotype was recorded many times. The V call is TRBV6-6, the J call TRBJ2-1; TRBD2 agrees at 12 bases. The length of the CDR3 is 16 residues. J gave up 1 base and V 5 bases, and 3 bases lay outside the gene matches. Per the germline V gene, CDR1 is MNHNY and CDR2 is SVGAGI (reference sequence). The CDR3 DNA reads as TGTGCCAGCAGTCTACTAGCGGGAGGATCCTACAATGAGCAGTTCTTC. It yields the protein CASSLLAGGSYNEQFF.

This clonotype has a count of ten or more. The chain is built from TRBV5-1 and TRBJ2-1; D ambiguous. V gave up 0 bases and J gave up 7 bases, with 11 bases separating them. CDR1 is SGHRS and CDR2 is YFSETQ in the germline V gene. The CDR3 contains 14 residues. CDR3 nucleotides: TGCGCCAGCAGCTTGGCTACCTCGAGGAATGAGCAGTTCTTC. Translating gives CASSLATSRNEQFF.

The chain uses TRBV29-1 and TRBJ1-2; no firm D call. The V gene lost 0 bases and the J gene lost 4 bases, with 6 bases spanning the gap. Germline CDR1 reads SQVTM; CDR2 reads ANQGSEA. This CDR3 is 12 amino acids long. The CDR3 here is CSVEETPYGYTF. CDR3 DNA: TGCAGCGTTGAAGAAACCCCCTATGGCTACACCTTC.

This clonotype was seen more than once but under ten times. The chain is built from TRBV5-6 and TRBJ1-2; 7 nucleotides agree with TRBD1. The V segment lost 7 bases and the J segment 7 bases; nucleotides outside the gene matches: 16. Germline CDR1 is SGHDT and CDR2 is YYEEEE. The CDR3 runs 15 residues. The DNA of the CDR3 is TGTGCCAGCTGCCGGAGCTGGGACAGACTTTTTGGCTACACCTTC. As protein: CASCRSWDRLFGYTF.

This clonotype was seen more than once but under ten times. V gene TRBV3-1 combines with J gene TRBJ2-5; D possibly corresponds to TRBD2 (6 bases). V was clipped by 3 bases and J by 3 bases, with 17 bases between them. Germline lookup yields CDR1 LGHDT and CDR2 YNNKEL (reference sequence). The CDR3 extends over 16 amino acids. The CDR3 sequence is CASSHPDGGQEETQYF. CDR3 nucleotides: TGTGCCAGCAGCCACCCGGACGGAGGGCAGGAAGAGACCCAGTACTTC.

Only a few counts were recorded for this clonotype. This chain joins TRBV11-2 and TRBJ1-6, with D unresolved. Germline values: CDR1 SGHAT, CDR2 FQNNGV. The CDR3 loop spans 15 amino acids. V was shortened by 4 bases and J by 7 bases, with 14 bases between the two germline ends. CDR3 region: CASSYVTGFNSPLHF. For the CDR3, the DNA is TGTGCCAGCAGCTACGTGACGGGGTTCAATTCACCCCTCCACTTT. Full variable domain (outside the CDR3, taken from reference TRBV11-2 and TRBJ1-6): EAGVAQSPRYKIIEKRQSVAFWCNPISGHATLYWYQQILGQGPKLLIQFQNNGVVDDSQLPKDRFSAERLKGVDSTLKIQPAKLEDSAVYLCASSYVTGFNSPLHFGNGTRLTVT.

This clonotype was picked up many times. This sequence joins TRBV7-8 and TRBJ1-2; D not resolved. Germline CDR1 reads SGHVS; CDR2 reads FQNEAQ. V lost 0 bases and J 4 bases, leaving 6 bases between the germline ends. CDR3 length: 13 amino acids. CDR3 residues: CASSLAQAYGYTF. The CDR3 DNA sequence: TGTGCCAGCAGCTTAGCCCAGGCCTATGGCTACACCTTC.

Ten or more counts support this clonotype. The chain joins TRBV9 to TRBJ1-5; D is possibly TRBD1 (5 bases). This CDR3 contains 14 residues. Germline V gene sequence: CDR1 SGDLS, CDR2 YYNGEE. V dropped 4 bases and J dropped 4 bases, with 12 bases sitting between them. The CDR3 region has the DNA TGTGCCAGCAGCCCAATGGGGGTGAATCAGCCCCAGCATTTT. Its protein product is CASSPMGVNQPQHF.

As concerns this clonotype: A clone one base away is much larger, so this may be a read error. The chain has TRBV30 and TRBJ2-3, with 8 bases identical to TRBD2. CDR1 GTSNPN and CDR2 SVGIG come from the germline V gene (reference sequence). V shed 5 bases and J 2 bases; nucleotides not matched to a gene: 6. The CDR3 loop spans 14 amino acids. The CDR3 DNA reads TGTGCCTGGTGGCTTAGCGGGATCACAGATACGCAGTATTTT. Amino acid sequence: CAWWLSGITDTQYF. The complete variable domain, with remaining parts taken from reference TRBV30 and TRBJ2-3, reads SQTIHQWPATLVQPVGSPLSLECTVEGTSNPNLYWYRQAAGRGLQLLFYSVGIGQISSEVPQNLSASRPQDRQFILSSKKLLLSDSGFYLCAWWLSGITDTQYFGPGTRLTVL.

This clonotype has a count of ten or more. This chain connects TRBV7-2 to TRBJ2-3; tentative D call: TRBD2 (6 bases). This CDR3 is 15 amino acids long. V lost 1 base to trimming and J lost 2 bases, with 10 bases between them. Looked up from germline, CDR1 is SGHTA and CDR2 is FQGNSA. CDR3 in amino acids: CASSLVGGVTDTQYF. The CDR3 DNA reads as TGTGCCAGCAGCTTAGTCGGAGGGGTCACAGATACGCAGTATTTT.

In this sample, this clonotype turned up many times. V is TRBV7-2 and J is TRBJ1-1; D call uncertain. The CDR3 spans 13 residues. V shed 3 bases and J shed 1 base, with 6 bases lying between them. Germline CDR1 is SGHTA and CDR2 is FQGNSA. CDR3 region: CASSFWQNTEAFF. Here the CDR3 DNA reads TGTGCCAGCAGCTTCTGGCAGAACACTGAAGCTTTCTTT.

The table lists this clonotype with many counts. The chain employs TRBV10-3 and TRBJ2-1, with TRBD2 identical over 7 bases. Germline lookup yields CDR1 ENHRY and CDR2 SYGVKD. V lost 11 bases and J lost 5; bases outside the gene matches: 12. The CDR3 is 14 amino acids. The CDR3 coding sequence is TGTGCCTCCCGGGGCTCTGCGGGAGACAATGAGCAGTTCTTC. Translation gives CASRGSAGDNEQFF.

This clonotype was observed at least ten times. The rearrangement links TRBV7-2 to TRBJ2-1, with D maybe TRBD2 (5 bases). Germline-derived CDR1 and CDR2 are SGHTA and FQGNSA. V was cut by 4 bases and J by 1 base, with 14 bases left in between. This CDR3 contains 16 residues. The CDR3 DNA reads TGTGCCAGCAGCTCTGGCGGAAGCGGTTCCTACAATGAGCAGTTCTTC. Its translation: CASSSGGSGSYNEQFF. Looking up the rest from reference TRBV7-2 and TRBJ2-1 gives the full variable domain: GAGVSQSPSNKVTEKGKDVELRCDPISGHTALYWYRQSLGQGLEFLIYFQGNSAPDKSGLPSDRFSAERTGGSVSTLTIQRTQQEDSAVYLCASSSGGSGSYNEQFFGPGTRLTVL.

There are many counts of this clonotype. This chain joins TRBV11-2 and TRBJ2-2; 11 nucleotides align to TRBD2. In germline, CDR1 is SGHAT, CDR2 FQNNGV. Losses at the gene ends were 2 bases for V and 4 bases for J; bases not matched to a gene: 3. The CDR3 covers 16 residues. The CDR3 loop is CASSLLLAGGTGELFF. As DNA, the CDR3 is TGTGCCAGCAGCTTACTCCTAGCGGGGGGCACCGGGGAGCTGTTTTTT.

This clonotype was counted many times. V gene TRBV21-1 combines with J gene TRBJ1-6; the listed D gene, TRBD1, was not tested against the DNA. TRBV21-1 is flagged as a pseudogene. CDR3 length: 17 residues. The CDR3 coding sequence is TGTGCCAGCAGCAAATACCCGAGGGGCAGGGACCCTTCACCCCTCCACTTT. This codes for CASSKYPRGRDPSPLHF.

This clonotype was recorded a few times. The chain couples TRBV10-3 to TRBJ2-1, with TRBD2 as a possible D gene (6 bases). Looked up from germline, CDR1 is ENHRY and CDR2 is SYGVKD. V lost 2 bases, J lost 4 bases, and 6 bases lay in between. This CDR3 contains 13 residues. CDR3 residues: CAISEAGYNEQFF. The CDR3 DNA is TGTGCCATCAGTGAGGCGGGGTACAATGAGCAGTTCTTC.

This clonotype showed up many times. V usage is TRBV12-3 or TRBV12-4 and J usage is TRBJ1-2, with a possible D match to TRBD1 (6 bases). The CDR3 is 15 amino acids. V lost 1 base to trimming and J lost 4 bases, with 13 bases between them. The CDR3: CASSLVGGGAYGYTF. For the CDR3, the DNA is TGTGCCAGCAGTTTAGTTGGAGGGGGTGCCTATGGCTACACCTTC.